The 11 T cell receptor beta chains below were found in one sample sequenced in a study of cytomegalovirus exposure and HLA in healthy donors. The data were produced by immunoSEQ multiplex PCR, yet TCRdb's version contains in-frame clones alone and is incomplete. The profile covers roughly 50,000 clones, with about 92% appearing a single time and 1% to 1.2% taken by the ten largest. Sample: PBMCs. These TCRs come from a man aged 18 to 29 in good health and CMV-seronegative.

V gene TRBV11-1 combines with J gene TRBJ2-2; TRBD2 agrees at 7 bases. The germline gives CDR1 SGHAT, CDR2 FQDESV (reference sequence). The CDR3 is made up of 13 amino acids. V shed 11 bases and J 1 base; nucleotides not matched to a gene: 4. CDR3 in amino acids: CAGGGGNTGELFF. The DNA of the CDR3 is TGTGCCGGTGGGGGGGGGAACACCGGGGAGCTGTTTTTT.

This chain joins TRBV5-4 and TRBJ2-7; TRBD1 agrees at 8 bases. The CDR3 runs 15 residues. Trimming at V came to 3 bases and at J to 7 bases, leaving 12 bases not matched to a gene. Germline CDR1 and CDR2: SGHNT and YYREEE (reference sequence). The CDR3 spells CASSYDVGQASEQYF. In DNA, the CDR3 is TGTGCCAGCAGCTACGATGTGGGACAGGCATCGGAGCAGTACTTC.

The gene calls are TRBV2 and TRBJ1-2, with D possibly being TRBD1 (6 bases). V was cut by 11 bases and J by 1 base, with 17 bases left in between. The V gene's germline CDR1 is SNHLY and CDR2 FYNNEI. The CDR3 consists of 14 residues. The CDR3 region has the DNA TGTGCCGGACACCGGGACACGAATAACTATGGCTACACCTTC. This sequence encodes CAGHRDTNNYGYTF. Full variable domain (remainder filled in from reference TRBV2 and TRBJ1-2): EPEVTQTPSHQVTQMGQEVILRCVPISNHLYFYWYRQILGQKVEFLVSFYNNEISEKSEIFDDQFSVERPDGSNFTLKIRSTKLEDSAMYFCAGHRDTNNYGYTFGSGTRLTVV.

This rearrangement joins TRBV2 to TRBJ1-3; no reliable D call. The V end was cut by 5 bases, the J end by 0 bases, with 8 bases between. Per germline, CDR1 SNHLY and CDR2 FYNNEI. CDR3 size: 14 residues. Here the CDR3 DNA reads TGTGCCAGCAGTCCGAGCTACTCTGGAAACACCATATATTTT. Its translation is CASSPSYSGNTIYF.

This chain links TRBV28 with TRBJ2-7, with TRBD2 matching over 7 bases. This CDR3 spans 14 amino acids. The junction had 5 bases not matched to a gene; V was cut back by 3 bases and J by 3 bases. Germline values: CDR1 MDHEN, CDR2 SYDVKM. The CDR3 region is CASSLGGIDYEQYF. In DNA form, the CDR3 reads TGTGCCAGCAGTTTGGGGGGGATCGACTACGAGCAGTACTTC.

This rearrangement joins TRBV19 to TRBJ1-1; D is possibly TRBD1 (5 bases). This CDR3 contains 16 residues. V was cut by 3 bases and J by 4 bases, with 18 bases left in between. CDR1 LNHDA and CDR2 SQIVND come from the germline V gene (reference sequence). The CDR3 sequence: CASSIGRGYGGTEAFF. CDR3 DNA sequence: TGTGCCAGTAGTATTGGGAGGGGCTATGGCGGCACTGAAGCTTTCTTT. The full variable domain, with the rest looked up from reference TRBV19 and TRBJ1-1, is DGGITQSPKYLFRKEGQNVTLSCEQNLNHDAMYWYRQDPGQGLRLIYYSQIVNDFQKGDIAEGYSVSREKKESFPLTVTSAQKNPTAFYLCASSIGRGYGGTEAFFGQGTRLTVV.

The V and J genes are TRBV27 and TRBJ1-1; TRBD1 matches 8 bases. Germline loops: CDR1 MNHEY, CDR2 SMNVEV (reference sequence). The CDR3 extends over 14 amino acids. J was trimmed by 2 bases and V by 5 bases; bases with no gene match: 4. The CDR3 region is CASSQTGANTEAFF. The CDR3 nucleotides read TGTGCCAGCAGTCAGACAGGGGCTAACACTGAAGCTTTCTTT.

The chain employs TRBV29-1 and TRBJ2-3; 8 positions agree with TRBD2. J was trimmed by 4 bases and V by 4 bases; bases with no gene match: 13. In germline, CDR1 is SQVTM, CDR2 ANQGSEA. CDR3 length equals 16 residues. CDR3 sequence (DNA): TGCAGCGTTGGAGGTCGGGAGGGTTTTTTATCAGATACGCAGTATTTT. Translated: CSVGGREGFLSDTQYF.

The gene calls are TRBV30 and TRBJ2-3; D remains unclear. The germline V gene encodes CDR1 GTSNPN and CDR2 SVGIG (reference sequence). The CDR3 length is 12 residues. Trimming stripped 1 base from V and 0 bases from J, with 2 bases between. The CDR3: CAWSASTDTQYF. In DNA, the CDR3 is TGTGCCTGGAGTGCTAGCACAGATACGCAGTATTTT.

The chain uses TRBV19 and TRBJ2-7, with a possible D match to TRBD2 (6 bases). Germline values: CDR1 LNHDA, CDR2 SQIVND (reference sequence). Between the trimmed V and J ends, which lost 6 bases and 3 bases, there was a span of 15 bases. The CDR3 contains 14 residues. The DNA of the CDR3 is TGTGCCAGTAGCTTGGGAAGGGGAGGCTACGAGCAGTACTTC. It codes for CASSLGRGGYEQYF.

This sequence joins TRBV7-3 and TRBJ2-3; maybe TRBD2 (5 bases). V lost 2 bases and J lost 4, with 7 bases in between. CDR1 is SGHTA, CDR2 FQGTGA, per germline. This CDR3 is 13 amino acids long. CDR3 loop: CASSLVSADTQYF. The CDR3 region has the DNA TGTGCCAGCAGCTTAGTTAGCGCAGATACGCAGTATTTT.